This section outlines one T cell receptor (beta chain) sequence together with its context. The antigen is not known. This entry comes from a study of graft-versus-host responses after intestinal transplantation. On the study more broadly: After anti-thymocyte globulin induction, recipients took tacrolimus and steroids for 3 to 4 years.

The germline gives CDR1 KGHSH, CDR2 LQKENI. This CDR3 has 15 residues. The V and J ends lost 3 bases and 6 bases, in that order; junction bases with no gene match: 1. This table comes from immunoSEQ multiplex PCR, and its TCRdb copy is limited to in-frame clones, with some not included. The table shows about 81,000 clones, with approximately 89% occurring only once. This chain links TRBV18 with TRBJ2-1; 14 nucleotides line up with TRBD2. This receptor was taken from a human donor who was the organ donor for an intestinal transplant. Sequences were derived from unstimulated CD4+ T cells sorted from spleen or lymph node cells, sampled before transplant. The CDR3: CASSPGLAGGNEQFF. The CDR3 bases are TGTGCCAGCTCACCCGGACTAGCGGGGGGCAATGAGCAGTTCTTC.